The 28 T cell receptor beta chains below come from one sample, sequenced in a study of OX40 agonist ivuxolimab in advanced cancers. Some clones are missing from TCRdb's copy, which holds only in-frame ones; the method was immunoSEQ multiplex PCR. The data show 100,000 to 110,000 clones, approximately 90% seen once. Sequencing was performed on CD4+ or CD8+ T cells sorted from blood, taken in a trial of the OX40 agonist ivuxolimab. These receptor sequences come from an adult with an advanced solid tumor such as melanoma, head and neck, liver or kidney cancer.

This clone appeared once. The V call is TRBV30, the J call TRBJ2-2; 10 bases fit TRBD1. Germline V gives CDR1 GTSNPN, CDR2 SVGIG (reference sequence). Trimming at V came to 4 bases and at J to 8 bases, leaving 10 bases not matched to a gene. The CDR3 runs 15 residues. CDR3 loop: CAWTRTGGVAGELFF. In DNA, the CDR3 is TGTGCCTGGACCCGGACAGGGGGAGTAGCGGGGGAGCTGTTTTTT.

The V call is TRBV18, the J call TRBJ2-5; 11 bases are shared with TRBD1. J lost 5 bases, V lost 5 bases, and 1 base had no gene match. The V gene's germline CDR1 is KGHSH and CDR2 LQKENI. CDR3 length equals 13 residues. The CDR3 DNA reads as TGTGCCAGCTCAGGACAGGGGGCGGAGACCCAGTACTTC. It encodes CASSGQGAETQYF.

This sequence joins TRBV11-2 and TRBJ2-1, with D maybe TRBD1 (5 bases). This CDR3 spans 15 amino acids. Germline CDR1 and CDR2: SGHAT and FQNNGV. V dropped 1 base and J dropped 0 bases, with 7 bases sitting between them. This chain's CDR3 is CASSLARASYNEQFF. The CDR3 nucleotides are TGTGCCAGCAGCTTAGCCAGGGCCTCCTACAATGAGCAGTTCTTC. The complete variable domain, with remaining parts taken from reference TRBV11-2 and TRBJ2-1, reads EAGVAQSPRYKIIEKRQSVAFWCNPISGHATLYWYQQILGQGPKLLIQFQNNGVVDDSQLPKDRFSAERLKGVDSTLKIQPAKLEDSAVYLCASSLARASYNEQFFGPGTRLTVL.

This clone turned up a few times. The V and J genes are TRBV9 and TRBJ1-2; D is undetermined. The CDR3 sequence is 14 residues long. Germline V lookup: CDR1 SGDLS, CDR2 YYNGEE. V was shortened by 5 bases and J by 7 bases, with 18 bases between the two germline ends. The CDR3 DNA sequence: TGTGCCAGCAGTCAAGACCCCGGGCTCGGTGGCTACACCTTC. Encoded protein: CASSQDPGLGGYTF.

DNA of the CDR3: TGTGCCAGCACCTGGAGTGGCACAGATACGCAGTATTTT. It codes for CASTWSGTDTQYF. This chain joins TRBV7-8 and TRBJ2-3; D ambiguous. V was cut by 7 bases and J by 1 base, with 9 bases left in between. Germline V gene sequence: CDR1 SGHVS, CDR2 FQNEAQ. CDR3 length equals 13 residues.

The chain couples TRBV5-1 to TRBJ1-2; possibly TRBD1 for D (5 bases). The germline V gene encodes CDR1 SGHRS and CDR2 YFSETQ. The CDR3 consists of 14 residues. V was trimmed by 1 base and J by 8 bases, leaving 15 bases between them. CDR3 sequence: CASSLYRPGYGYTF. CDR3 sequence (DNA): TGCGCCAGCAGCTTGTATCGGCCAGGGTACGGCTACACCTTC. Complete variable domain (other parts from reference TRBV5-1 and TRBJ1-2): KAGVTQTPRYLIKTRGQQVTLSCSPISGHRSVSWYQQTPGQGLQFLFEYFSETQRNKGNFPGRFSGRQFSNSRSEMNVSTLELGDSALYLCASSLYRPGYGYTFGSGTRLTVV.

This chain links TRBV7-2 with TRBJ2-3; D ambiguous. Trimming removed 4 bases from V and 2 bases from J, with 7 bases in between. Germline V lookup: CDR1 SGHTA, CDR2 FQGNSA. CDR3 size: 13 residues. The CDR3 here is CASSSASTDTQYF. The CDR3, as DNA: TGTGCCAGCAGCTCCGCCTCCACAGATACGCAGTATTTT.

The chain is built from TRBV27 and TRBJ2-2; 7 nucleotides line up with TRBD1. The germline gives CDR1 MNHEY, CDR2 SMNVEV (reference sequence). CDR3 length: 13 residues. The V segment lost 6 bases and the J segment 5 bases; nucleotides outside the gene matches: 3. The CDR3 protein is CASRLQGTGELFF. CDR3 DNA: TGTGCCAGCAGGTTACAGGGGACCGGGGAGCTGTTTTTT.

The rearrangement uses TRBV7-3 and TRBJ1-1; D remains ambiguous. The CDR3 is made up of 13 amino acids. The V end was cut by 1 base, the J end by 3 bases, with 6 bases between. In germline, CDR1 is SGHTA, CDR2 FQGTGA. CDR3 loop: CASSLSPDTEAFF. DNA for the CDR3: TGTGCCAGCAGCTTAAGTCCAGACACTGAAGCTTTCTTT. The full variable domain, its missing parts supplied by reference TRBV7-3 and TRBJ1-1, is GAGVSQTPSNKVTEKGKYVELRCDPISGHTALYWYRQSLGQGPEFLIYFQGTGAADDSGLPNDRFFAVRPEGSVSTLKIQRTERGDSAVYLCASSLSPDTEAFFGQGTRLTVV.

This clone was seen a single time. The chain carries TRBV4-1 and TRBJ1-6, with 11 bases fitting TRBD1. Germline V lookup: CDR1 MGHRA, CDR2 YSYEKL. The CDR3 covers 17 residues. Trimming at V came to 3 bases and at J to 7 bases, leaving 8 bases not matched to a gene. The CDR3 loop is CASSHLGQGARNSPLHF. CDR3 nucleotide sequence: TGCGCCAGCAGCCACCTAGGACAGGGGGCTAGGAATTCACCCCTCCACTTT.

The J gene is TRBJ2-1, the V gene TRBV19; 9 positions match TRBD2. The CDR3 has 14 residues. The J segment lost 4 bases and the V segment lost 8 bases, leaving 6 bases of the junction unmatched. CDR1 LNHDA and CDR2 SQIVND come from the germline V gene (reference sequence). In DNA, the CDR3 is TGTGCCAGTGGTACCCTAGCGGGGTACAATGAGCAGTTCTTC. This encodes CASGTLAGYNEQFF.

The CDR3 DNA reads as TGCAGCGTCCTGACAATGGGGAGATTAACAGATACGCAGTATTTT. This translates into CSVLTMGRLTDTQYF. The V gene is TRBV29-1, the J gene TRBJ2-3, with D maybe TRBD2 (5 bases). Trimming pared 6 bases from V and 3 bases from J, leaving 19 bases between. Germline-derived CDR1 and CDR2 are SQVTM and ANQGSEA. The CDR3 consists of 15 residues.

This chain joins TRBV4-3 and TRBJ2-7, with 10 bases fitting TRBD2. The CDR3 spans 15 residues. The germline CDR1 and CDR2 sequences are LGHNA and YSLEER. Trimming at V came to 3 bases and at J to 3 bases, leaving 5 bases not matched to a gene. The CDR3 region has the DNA TGCGCCAGCAGCCAGTATATAGCGGGAGGCTACGAGCAGTACTTC. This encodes CASSQYIAGGYEQYF.

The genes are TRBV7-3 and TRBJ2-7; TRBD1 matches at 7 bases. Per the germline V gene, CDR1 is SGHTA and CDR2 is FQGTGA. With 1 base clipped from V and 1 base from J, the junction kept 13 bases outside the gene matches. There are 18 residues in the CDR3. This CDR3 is CASSLNRVGDSRSYEQYF. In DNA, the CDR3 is TGTGCCAGCAGCTTAAACCGTGTGGGGGACAGCCGTTCCTACGAGCAGTACTTC.

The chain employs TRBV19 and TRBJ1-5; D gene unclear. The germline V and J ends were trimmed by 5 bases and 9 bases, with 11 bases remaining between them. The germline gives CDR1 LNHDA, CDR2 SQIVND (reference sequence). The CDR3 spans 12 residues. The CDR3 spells CASSPTEGPQHF. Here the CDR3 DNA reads TGTGCCAGTAGTCCCACTGAAGGGCCCCAGCATTTT.

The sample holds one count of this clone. CDR3 nucleotide sequence: TGTGCCAGCTCACCGGTAGGGGGCCTGACCTACGAGCAGTACTTC. Protein product: CASSPVGGLTYEQYF. This chain joins TRBV18 and TRBJ2-7; 7 nucleotides match TRBD1. Germline lookup yields CDR1 KGHSH and CDR2 LQKENI. The CDR3 is 15 amino acids. After removal of 3 bases from V and 2 bases from J, the junction contained 7 bases not matched to a gene.

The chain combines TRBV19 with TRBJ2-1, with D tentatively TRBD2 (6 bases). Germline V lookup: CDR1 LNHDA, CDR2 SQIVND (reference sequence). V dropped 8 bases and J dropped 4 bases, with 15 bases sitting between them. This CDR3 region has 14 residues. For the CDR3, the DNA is TGTGCCAGTTCGGGCTCGGAGGGATACAATGAGCAGTTCTTC. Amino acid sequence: CASSGSEGYNEQFF.

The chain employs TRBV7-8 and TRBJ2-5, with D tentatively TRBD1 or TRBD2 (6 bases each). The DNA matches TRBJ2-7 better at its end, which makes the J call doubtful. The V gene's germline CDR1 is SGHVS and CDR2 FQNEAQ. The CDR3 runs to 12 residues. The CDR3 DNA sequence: TGTGCCAGCCGGGGGCGCGGTTACGAGCAGTACTTC. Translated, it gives CASRGRGYEQYF.

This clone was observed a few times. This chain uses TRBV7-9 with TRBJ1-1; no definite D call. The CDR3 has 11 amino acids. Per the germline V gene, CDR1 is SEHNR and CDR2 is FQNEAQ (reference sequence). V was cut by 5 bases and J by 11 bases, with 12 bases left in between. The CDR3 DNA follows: TGTGCCAGCAGCCCCGGTTTTGGCGCTTTCTTT. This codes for CASSPGFGAFF.

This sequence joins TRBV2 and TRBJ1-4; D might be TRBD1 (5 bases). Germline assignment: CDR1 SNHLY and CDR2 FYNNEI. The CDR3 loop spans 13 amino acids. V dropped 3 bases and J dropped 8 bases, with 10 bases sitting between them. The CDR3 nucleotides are TGTGCCAGCAGTGAGAGACAGTGGGAAAAACTGTTTTTT. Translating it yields CASSERQWEKLFF.

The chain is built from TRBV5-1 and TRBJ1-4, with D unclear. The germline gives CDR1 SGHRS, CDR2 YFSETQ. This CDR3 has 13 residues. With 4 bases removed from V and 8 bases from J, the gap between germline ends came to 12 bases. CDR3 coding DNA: TGCGCCAGCAGCACTGCCGACTGGGAAAAACTGTTTTTT. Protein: CASSTADWEKLFF. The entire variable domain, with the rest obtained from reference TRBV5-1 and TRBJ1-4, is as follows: KAGVTQTPRYLIKTRGQQVTLSCSPISGHRSVSWYQQTPGQGLQFLFEYFSETQRNKGNFPGRFSGRQFSNSRSEMNVSTLELGDSALYLCASSTADWEKLFFGSGTQLSVL.

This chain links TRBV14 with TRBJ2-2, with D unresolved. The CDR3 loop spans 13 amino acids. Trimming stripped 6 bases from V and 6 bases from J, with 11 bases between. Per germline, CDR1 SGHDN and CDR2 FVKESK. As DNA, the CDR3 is TGTGCCAGCAGGGTTTTAGCCTCCGGGGAGCTGTTTTTT. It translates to CASRVLASGELFF.

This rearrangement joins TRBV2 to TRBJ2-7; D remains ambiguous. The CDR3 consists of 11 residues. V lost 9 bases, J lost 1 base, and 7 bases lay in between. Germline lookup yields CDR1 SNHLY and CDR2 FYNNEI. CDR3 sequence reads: CASLLSYEQYF. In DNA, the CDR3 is TGTGCCAGTCTCCTATCCTACGAGCAGTACTTC.

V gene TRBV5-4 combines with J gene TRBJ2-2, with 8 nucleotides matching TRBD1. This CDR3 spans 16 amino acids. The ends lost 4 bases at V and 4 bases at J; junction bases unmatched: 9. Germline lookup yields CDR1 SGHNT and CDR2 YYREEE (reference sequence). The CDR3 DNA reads TGTGCCAGCAGCCTCGGACAGGGCCTCCCCACCGGGGAGCTGTTTTTT. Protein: CASSLGQGLPTGELFF.

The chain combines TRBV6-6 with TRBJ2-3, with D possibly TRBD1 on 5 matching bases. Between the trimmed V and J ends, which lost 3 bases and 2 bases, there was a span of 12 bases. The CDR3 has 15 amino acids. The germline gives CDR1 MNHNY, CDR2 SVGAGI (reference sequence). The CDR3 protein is CASSYVTGSTDTQYF. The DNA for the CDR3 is TGTGCCAGCAGTTATGTTACAGGATCCACAGATACGCAGTATTTT.

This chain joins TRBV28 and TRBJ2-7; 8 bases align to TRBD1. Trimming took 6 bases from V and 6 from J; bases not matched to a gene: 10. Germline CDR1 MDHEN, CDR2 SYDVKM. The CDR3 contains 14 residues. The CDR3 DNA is TGTGCCAGCAGGATTCGACAGGGGAGCGGCGAGCAGTACTTC. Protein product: CASRIRQGSGEQYF.

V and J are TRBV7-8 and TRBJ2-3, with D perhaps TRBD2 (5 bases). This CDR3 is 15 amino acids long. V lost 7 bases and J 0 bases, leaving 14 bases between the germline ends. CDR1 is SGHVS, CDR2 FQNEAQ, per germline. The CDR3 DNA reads TGTGCCAGCACCCTTGGACTTAGAAGCACAGATACGCAGTATTTT. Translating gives CASTLGLRSTDTQYF.

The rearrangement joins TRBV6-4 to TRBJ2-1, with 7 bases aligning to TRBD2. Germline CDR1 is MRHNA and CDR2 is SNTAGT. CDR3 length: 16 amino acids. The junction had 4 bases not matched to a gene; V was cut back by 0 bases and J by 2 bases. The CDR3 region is CASSDSQRGPYNEQFF. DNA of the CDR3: TGTGCCAGCAGTGACTCCCAGCGGGGACCCTACAATGAGCAGTTCTTC.